This TCR beta chain derives from a study of blood T cell repertoires in COVID-19. Overall study: PBMCs, B-cell-depleted T cells, or T cells provided the cDNA or gDNA that made up the material.

In the study's own analysis: How many nucleated cells were present was estimated from reference gene primer amplification. TCRdb's copy holds only in-frame clones and misses some; the assay was immunoSEQ multiplex PCR. That table gives V, J and clone size, and the DNA gave D and trimming. Of some 140,000 clones listed, roughly 84% are singletons. This clone came up a few times. Germline loops: CDR1 SGHRS, CDR2 YFSETQ. CDR3 size: 19 residues. Trimming left V 1 base short and J 4 bases short, with 24 bases between. Individuals aged about 18 to 89 years were recruited from 20 to 25 US areas. The receptor was derived from a man in his forties with acute COVID-19. Sequences were obtained from PBMCs or T cells enriched from blood (not recorded which). The V call is TRBV5-1, the J call TRBJ1-3; possibly TRBD1 for D (6 bases). CDR3 loop: CASSLYGPVSQGPGNTIYF. CDR3 nucleotide sequence: TGCGCCAGCAGCTTGTACGGCCCGGTGTCGCAGGGGCCGGGAAACACCATATATTTT.